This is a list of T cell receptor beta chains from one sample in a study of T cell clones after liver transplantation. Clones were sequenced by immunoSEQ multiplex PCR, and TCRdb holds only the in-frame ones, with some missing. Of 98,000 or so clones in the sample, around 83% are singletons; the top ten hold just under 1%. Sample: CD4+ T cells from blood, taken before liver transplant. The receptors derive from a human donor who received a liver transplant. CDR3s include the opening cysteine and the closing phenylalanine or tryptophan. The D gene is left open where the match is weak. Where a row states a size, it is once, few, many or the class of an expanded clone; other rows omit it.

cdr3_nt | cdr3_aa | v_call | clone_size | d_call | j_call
TGTGCCAGCTGGACAAAGGGGCTAAGGACTGAAGCTTTCTTT | CASWTKGLRTEAFF | TRBV19 | . | . | TRBJ1-1
TGTGCCAGCAGCTTGGGAGGCGGGAGAACCTACAATGAGCAGTTCTTC | CASSLGGGRTYNEQFF | TRBV5-4 | . | TRBD2 | TRBJ2-1
TGTGCCAGCAGCTTAGGGTCAGTTGCCGGGGAGCTGTTTTTT | CASSLGSVAGELFF | TRBV11-2 | . | . | TRBJ2-2
TGTGCCAGCAGCTTGGGAAACATTCAGTACTTC | CASSLGNIQYF | TRBV7-3 | . | . | TRBJ2-4
TGTGCCAGCAGGGAATATGGCAGGGGGGACAATCAGCCCCAGCATTTT | CASREYGRGDNQPQHF | TRBV6-1 | . | TRBD1 | TRBJ1-5
TGTGCCAGCAGTTTATCGGAATCCTATGGCTACACCTTC | CASSLSESYGYTF | TRBV27 | . | . | TRBJ1-2
TGCGCCAGCGGGCCGGGACTAGCGGGAGGGTCCTACACAGATACGCAGTATTTT | CASGPGLAGGSYTDTQYF | TRBV5-1 | . | TRBD2 | TRBJ2-3
TGCGCCAGCAGCTCCTTTGGACAGGGGGGCTTGGTCGCTAATGAAAAACTGTTTTTT | CASSSFGQGGLVANEKLFF | TRBV5-1 | . | TRBD1 | TRBJ1-4
TGTGCCAGTGTAGTGGACAGGGGCTTTTACATTCAGTACTTC | CASVVDRGFYIQYF | TRBV19 | . | TRBD1 | TRBJ2-4
TGTGCCAGCAGTTACCTATCTAGCACAGATACGCAGTATTTT | CASSYLSSTDTQYF | TRBV27 | . | . | TRBJ2-3
TGCAGCGTCTCGACGGGACAGGGCGCCCATCAGCCCCAGCATTTT | CSVSTGQGAHQPQHF | TRBV29-1 | . | TRBD1 | TRBJ1-5
TGTGCCAGCAGTGAATCACGGGGCATAGGCGGCTACACCTTC | CASSESRGIGGYTF | TRBV6-1 | . | . | TRBJ1-2
TGTGCCAGCAGCTTTAGTAGGGTCGGGGAGCTGTTTTTT | CASSFSRVGELFF | TRBV7-6 | once | . | TRBJ2-2
TGCGCCAGCAGCGAGCAGGGAGGTGAGCAGTTCTTC | CASSEQGGEQFF | TRBV10-1 | . | . | TRBJ2-1
TGTGCCAGCAGCCAAGGGACAGGGAGGAGCAATCAGCCCCAGCATTTT | CASSQGTGRSNQPQHF | TRBV11-2 | . | TRBD1 | TRBJ1-5
TGTGCCAGCAGCCCCCGGACTAGCGGGGGGGGAGAGACCCAGTACTTC | CASSPRTSGGGETQYF | TRBV7-8 | . | TRBD2 | TRBJ2-5
TGTGCCAGCAGACCCGACAGTAGCACAGATACGCAGTATTTT | CASRPDSSTDTQYF | TRBV6-5 | . | . | TRBJ2-3
TGTGCCAGCAGCTTATTCGGGGGAACAGATACGCAGTATTTT | CASSLFGGTDTQYF | TRBV7-2 | . | . | TRBJ2-3
TGCGCCAGCAGCCCGACAGGGGCCTACGAGCAGTACTTC | CASSPTGAYEQYF | TRBV5-1 | . | TRBD1 | TRBJ2-7
TGCGCCAGCAGCCAACTGACAGCGAACACTGAAGCTTTCTTT | CASSQLTANTEAFF | TRBV4-3 | . | . | TRBJ1-1